The clone carrying this TCR beta chain was picked up many times. Its antigen is unknown. These data are taken from a study of neurological immune-mediated disorders. General study findings and limits: Subjects shared no identical expanded-clone CDR3 amino acid sequences, suggesting private TCR-beta repertoires in all groups.

Healthy controls consisted of blood bank volunteers in Maryland, USA. PBMCs numbering 2 million and stored at -80 C yielded the unsorted libraries. cDNA synthesis was performed by 5'RACE with 10-nucleotide random UMIs. TCRdb passed the 5' RACE reads through MiXCR, listing each CDR3 protein once. The sample has tens of thousands of distinct CDR3 sequences, approximately 14% seen once. The specimen was PBMCs. The receptor was isolated from a woman between 45 and 65 years old in good health.

CDR3 sequence (DNA): TGTGCCAGCAGTATCCGGACAGGGCTACGGGGGAACACTGAAGCTTTCTTT. Translated: CASSIRTGLRGNTEAFF. This chain connects TRBV27 to TRBJ1-1; 8 bases line up with TRBD1. This CDR3 is built from 17 residues. Germline CDR1 MNHEY, CDR2 SMNVEV (reference sequence). Losses at the gene ends were 5 bases for V and 1 base for J; bases not matched to a gene: 12.